The sequence of this TCR beta chain was determined in a study of PD-L1 blockade in urothelial cancer. Study context: There were a median of about 1,300 T cells in the tumor samples.

There are a few counts of this clone. Trimming took off 0 bases at V and 0 bases at J, with 9 bases between the two ends. The CDR3 has 15 amino acids. Germline CDR1 reads GTSNPN; CDR2 reads SVGIG (reference sequence). The assay was immunoSEQ multiplex PCR, and TCRdb's table has in-frame clones only and misses some. Of some 35,000 clones in the sample, roughly 38% were seen once. Sample: tumor tissue, taken before atezolizumab (anti-PD-L1) treatment. The chain employs TRBV30 and TRBJ1-3, with D possibly being TRBD1 (6 bases). This clonotype originated in a man between 60 and 75 years old with urothelial cancer. This CDR3 is CAWSVGQSSGNTIYF. The CDR3 DNA reads TGTGCCTGGAGTGTAGGACAGAGCTCTGGAAACACCATATATTTT.